What follows describes a single T cell receptor beta chain. Original processing notes: Estimation of nucleated cell counts was performed using reference gene primer amplification. TCRdb's copy holds only in-frame clones and misses some; the assay was immunoSEQ multiplex PCR. The V and J calls and clone size come from that table; D and trimming were worked out from the DNA. The data contain some 290,000 clones, about 90% of them singletons. The data belong to a study of blood T cell repertoires in COVID-19. Study-wide context: The samples span acute and convalescent COVID-19 from the United States, Italy and Spain. Sources were T cells, B-cell-depleted T cells, or PBMCs; the material itself was cDNA or gDNA.

Per germline, CDR1 WNHNN and CDR2 SYGVQD (reference sequence). The CDR3 consists of 15 residues. The V end was cut by 6 bases, the J end by 1 base, with 13 bases between. The Seattle site enrolled patients during active infection and followed them longitudinally. This receptor was obtained from a woman aged 25 to 45 with COVID-19, enrolled during active disease. Sequencing used peripheral blood. This chain links TRBV10-1 with TRBJ2-1, with D tentatively TRBD2 (6 bases). CDR3 amino acids: CASSEGLASYNEQFF. The DNA for the CDR3 is TGCGCCAGCAGCGAGGGACTCGCTTCCTACAATGAGCAGTTCTTC.